The clone carrying this T cell receptor beta chain appeared a few times. The germline V and J ends were trimmed by 5 bases and 6 bases, with 7 bases remaining between them. Germline values: CDR1 SQVTM, CDR2 ANQGSEA. The CDR3 totals 10 residues. TCRdb re-called the 5' RACE reads with MiXCR, one entry per CDR3 protein. The table shows approximately 67,000 distinct CDR3 sequences, with around 17% occurring only once. The sample comes from a study of HIV-infected patients and healthy controls. The receptor was derived from a human donor in good health. The chain joins TRBV29-1 to TRBJ1-1, with D perhaps matching TRBD1 (5 bases). Sequenced input: CD4+ T cells from blood. CDR3 residues: CSVLGAEAFF. In nucleotides, the CDR3 is TGCAGCGTTCTGGGGGCTGAAGCTTTCTTT.